These 28 T cell receptor beta chains came from one sample sequenced in a study of CD8+CD57+ T cells in acquired aplastic anemia. Using genomic DNA as the template, TCR beta VDJ and CDR3 profiling was carried out. TCRdb analysed the reads with MiXCR anew, one entry per CDR3 protein. The sample shows over 150,000 distinct CDR3 sequences, roughly half of them seen only once. The sequencing input was sorted CD4+, CD8+, or CD8+CD57+ T cells (not recorded which) from PBMCs. Receptors were obtained from a human donor in good health, serving as a control.

The chain joins TRBV6-2 or TRBV6-3 to TRBJ1-2; maybe TRBD1 (5 bases). Germline CDR1 MNHEY, CDR2 SVGEGT. The length of the CDR3 is 17 residues. Trimming cost V 0 bases and J 7 bases, with 21 bases left between them. CDR3 DNA: TGTGCCAGCAGTTACTCGACCTTGGGGGGGGTGGACACTGGCTACACCTTC. As protein: CASSYSTLGGVDTGYTF.

Of note for this clonotype: One end of the junction does not line up with germline, which may come from a read error. CDR3 coding DNA: TGCGCCAGCAGCTTAACACGTTCAACTAATGAAAAACTGTTTTTT. This encodes CASSLTRSTNEKLFF. J is TRBJ1-4 and V is TRBV9; D call uncertain. The CDR3 sequence is 15 residues long. Germline lookup yields CDR1 SGDLS and CDR2 YYNGEE. Complete variable domain (other parts from reference TRBV9 and TRBJ1-4): DSGVTQTPKHLITATGQRVTLRCSPRSGDLSVYWYQQSLDQGLQFLIQYYNGEERAKGNILERFSAQQFPDLHSELNLSSLELGDSALYFCASSLTRSTNEKLFFGSGTQLSVL.

This clonotype was seen many times. In DNA, the CDR3 is TGTGCCAGCACTACCGGACAGCTTGGAAACACCATATATTTT. It encodes CASTTGQLGNTIYF. This sequence joins TRBV6-5 and TRBJ1-3; TRBD1 is a possible D gene (6 bases). Germline CDR1 reads MNHEY; CDR2 reads SVGAGI. The length of the CDR3 is 14 residues. V shed 7 bases and J shed 3 bases, with 13 bases lying between them.

This clonotype was found many times. The gene calls are TRBV28 and TRBJ2-7, with D perhaps given as TRBD1 or TRBD2 (5 bases each). The ends were cut back, 6 bases at V and 6 bases at J, with 12 bases in the middle. CDR1 is MDHEN, CDR2 SYDVKM, per germline. The CDR3 spans 12 residues. CDR3 region: CASRGVVGEQYF. The CDR3 region has the DNA TGTGCCAGCAGGGGGGTTGTGGGCGAGCAGTACTTC.

The chain links TRBV20-1 to TRBJ2-7; 12 nucleotides match TRBD2. Germline values: CDR1 DFQATT, CDR2 SNEGSKA (reference sequence). The CDR3 covers 14 residues. V dropped 8 bases and J dropped 7; count of bases not matched to a gene: 12. DNA for the CDR3: TGCAGTAAAGGGGGGACTAGCGGGCAGAATGAGCAGTACTTC. Residues: CSKGGTSGQNEQYF.

This clonotype appeared many times. The chain joins TRBV4-2 to TRBJ2-1, with 7 positions matching TRBD1. This CDR3 spans 16 amino acids. Germline CDR1 reads LGHNA; CDR2 reads YNFKEQ. V was clipped by 2 bases and J by 0 bases; unmatched bases: 4. The CDR3 spells CASSQRQGSSYNEQFF. CDR3 in DNA: TGTGCCAGCAGCCAACGACAGGGTAGCTCCTACAATGAGCAGTTCTTC.

The chain recombines TRBV7-3 with TRBJ2-3; D uncertain. This CDR3 region has 15 residues. CDR1 is SGHTA, CDR2 FQGTGA, per germline. V lost 4 bases and J 2 bases, leaving 13 bases between the germline ends. As DNA, the CDR3 is TGTGCCAGCAGCTCCCGACGGAGCCCCACAGATACGCAGTATTTT. It codes for CASSSRRSPTDTQYF.

This clonotype has ten or more counts. The gene calls are TRBV12-3 or TRBV12-4 and TRBJ2-3, with 8 bases fitting TRBD1. The CDR3 spans 15 residues. The V segment lost 6 bases and the J segment 5 bases; nucleotides outside the gene matches: 10. The CDR3 region has the DNA TGTGCCAGCAGGTCTCAGCAGGGGGCAAAAGATACGCAGTATTTT. This translates into CASRSQQGAKDTQYF.

Comment on this clonotype: Germline and junction disagree at one end, which may indicate a read error. V is TRBV10-2 and J is TRBJ2-3; no clear D. The V gene's germline CDR1 is WSHSY and CDR2 SAAADI. This CDR3 spans 12 amino acids. DNA for the CDR3: TGTGCCAGCAGTGGGTTCACAGATACGCAGTATTTT. This encodes CASSGFTDTQYF.

This chain joins TRBV20-1 and TRBJ1-1, with D uncertain. Trimming removed 7 bases from V and 0 bases from J, with 9 bases in between. CDR1 and CDR2 (germline): DFQATT, SNEGSKA (reference sequence). CDR3 length equals 12 residues. Here the CDR3 reads CSGISMNTEAFF. The CDR3 DNA sequence: TGCAGTGGCATTTCTATGAACACTGAAGCTTTCTTT.

This rearrangement joins TRBV7-3 to TRBJ2-1; D unresolved. The CDR3 runs 15 residues. Trimming removed 2 bases from V and 4 bases from J, with 12 bases in between. Per the germline V gene, CDR1 is SGHTA and CDR2 is FQGTGA. Here the CDR3 reads CASSLGVGNYNEQFF. The CDR3 DNA follows: TGTGCCAGCAGCTTAGGGGTGGGAAATTACAATGAGCAGTTCTTC.

This chain connects TRBV7-8 to TRBJ2-7; no reliable D call. V gave up 4 bases and J gave up 2 bases, with 9 bases separating them. The CDR3 is 13 amino acids. CDR1 is SGHVS and CDR2 is FQNEAQ in the germline V gene. The CDR3 spells CASSSVGPYEQYF. CDR3 coding DNA: TGTGCCAGCAGCTCCGTGGGCCCCTACGAGCAGTACTTC.

The chain carries TRBV7-6 and TRBJ2-7; 10 bases agree with TRBD1. The CDR3 contains 14 residues. The V gene's germline CDR1 is SGHVS and CDR2 FNYEAQ. V gave up 5 bases and J gave up 3 bases; unmatched junction bases: 4. The CDR3 loop reads CASSIRTGGYEQYF. DNA of the CDR3: TGTGCCAGCAGCATACGGACAGGGGGCTACGAGCAGTACTTC.

This clonotype occurred once. This may be a read error, as it is one base from a much larger clone. No conserved phenylalanine or tryptophan ends this CDR3, so it is likely a read error. This chain links TRBV12-3 or TRBV12-4 with TRBJ2-7; D gene ambiguous. The CDR3 has 14 residues. Deletions cut 4 bases from V and 9 bases from J, with 19 bases between. CDR3 nucleotides: TGTGCCAGCAGTTACCCTTTAAACTCGGAAGGGCAGTACTCC. As protein: CASSYPLNSEGQYS.

A few counts support this clonotype. This chain connects TRBV12-3 or TRBV12-4 to TRBJ1-1; unclear D gene. The V end was cut by 6 bases, the J end by 4 bases, with 9 bases between. This CDR3 comprises 12 residues. The CDR3 loop is CASSQKRTEAFF. The DNA for the CDR3 is TGTGCCAGCAGCCAAAAGCGCACTGAAGCTTTCTTT.

This sequence joins TRBV24-1 and TRBJ1-2; D may be TRBD1 (6 bases). Trimming removed 4 bases from V and 6 bases from J, with 14 bases in between. Germline CDR1 KGHDR, CDR2 SFDVKD. This CDR3 region has 14 residues. Here the CDR3 reads CATSDPGTSNGYTF. In DNA form, the CDR3 reads TGTGCCACCAGTGACCCCGGGACATCTAATGGCTACACCTTC.

The chain employs TRBV7-8 and TRBJ2-5, with 14 bases matching TRBD2. Germline trimming cut 3 bases from V and 4 bases from J; bases unmatched to any gene: 7. The CDR3 loop spans 17 amino acids. Germline CDR1 is SGHVS and CDR2 is FQNEAQ. CDR3 DNA: TGTGCCAGCAGCTTCGGGACTAGCGGGGGACCGGGAGAGACCCAGTACTTC. It is translated as CASSFGTSGGPGETQYF.

The V and J genes are TRBV20-1 and TRBJ2-7; D gene ambiguous. V lost 6 bases and J lost 2, with 8 bases in between. The CDR3 has 11 amino acids. Germline V gives CDR1 DFQATT, CDR2 SNEGSKA (reference sequence). For the CDR3, the DNA is TGCAGTGCCCCTCGTGCCTACGAGCAGTACTTC. Protein sequence: CSAPRAYEQYF.

This clonotype was seen more than once but under ten times. V gene TRBV7-9 combines with J gene TRBJ2-5, with D possibly TRBD2 on 6 matching bases. CDR1 SEHNR and CDR2 FQNEAQ come from the germline V gene (reference sequence). This CDR3 contains 15 residues. V lost 5 bases to trimming and J lost 1 base, with 14 bases between them. The CDR3 region is CASSRWTTVQETQYF. The CDR3 DNA is TGTGCCAGCAGCCGCTGGACTACCGTCCAAGAGACCCAGTACTTC.

There are a few counts of this clonotype. This chain connects TRBV19 to TRBJ2-7; D tentatively fits TRBD1 or TRBD2 (5 bases each). V gave up 5 bases and J gave up 2 bases, with 13 bases separating them. From germline, CDR1 is LNHDA and CDR2 SQIVND (reference sequence). CDR3 size: 14 residues. CDR3 residues: CASSDEGQTYEQYF. CDR3 DNA: TGTGCCAGTAGTGACGAGGGGCAGACCTACGAGCAGTACTTC.

This clonotype has ten or more counts. The J gene is TRBJ1-1, the V gene TRBV30, with unresolved D. Germline CDR1 is GTSNPN and CDR2 is SVGIG (reference sequence). This CDR3 is 13 amino acids long. Deletions cut 0 bases from V and 1 base from J, with 6 bases between. The CDR3: CAWSVRQNTEAFF. The DNA for the CDR3 is TGTGCCTGGAGTGTGCGACAGAACACTGAAGCTTTCTTT. Variable domain in full (rest from reference TRBV30 and TRBJ1-1): SQTIHQWPATLVQPVGSPLSLECTVEGTSNPNLYWYRQAAGRGLQLLFYSVGIGQISSEVPQNLSASRPQDRQFILSSKKLLLSDSGFYLCAWSVRQNTEAFFGQGTRLTVV.

The CDR3 spells CSAGRGLGNEQFF. CDR3 bases: TGCAGTGCTGGACGAGGACTAGGGAATGAGCAGTTCTTC. This chain uses TRBV20-1 with TRBJ2-1; 7 bases align to TRBD2. Germline assignment: CDR1 DFQATT and CDR2 SNEGSKA (reference sequence). The junction had 8 bases not matched to a gene; V was cut back by 5 bases and J by 7 bases. The CDR3 covers 13 residues.

This clonotype was seen many times. This chain links TRBV11-2 with TRBJ1-2, with D uncertain. CDR1 and CDR2 from the germline V gene are SGHAT and FQNNGV. V dropped 11 bases and J dropped 0 bases, with 7 bases sitting between them. CDR3 size: 11 residues. The CDR3 nucleotides are TGTGCCGTCCCCCCTAACTATGGCTACACCTTC. This codes for CAVPPNYGYTF. Full variable domain (rest looked up from reference TRBV11-2 and TRBJ1-2): EAGVAQSPRYKIIEKRQSVAFWCNPISGHATLYWYQQILGQGPKLLIQFQNNGVVDDSQLPKDRFSAERLKGVDSTLKIQPAKLEDSAVYLCAVPPNYGYTFGSGTRLTVV.

DNA of the CDR3: TGTGCCATCAGTGAGTCTAGGACCACCGGGGAGCTGTTTTTT. It codes for CAISESRTTGELFF. The genes are TRBV10-3 and TRBJ2-2; D not resolved. V was shortened by 0 bases and J by 4 bases, with 6 bases between the two germline ends. Germline values: CDR1 ENHRY, CDR2 SYGVKD. The CDR3 extends over 14 amino acids.

J is TRBJ2-2 and V is TRBV24-1, with 10 bases matching TRBD1. From germline, CDR1 is KGHDR and CDR2 SFDVKD. This CDR3 is 17 amino acids long. The ends lost 3 bases at V and 3 bases at J; junction bases unmatched: 6. CDR3 nucleotides: TGTGCCACCAGTGATCAGACAGGGGGCTGGGACACCGGGGAGCTGTTTTTT. This codes for CATSDQTGGWDTGELFF.

This clonotype was detected many times. V and J are TRBV12-3 or TRBV12-4 and TRBJ1-4; TRBD1 agrees at 7 bases. The CDR3 length is 15 residues. V dropped 4 bases and J dropped 1; count of bases not matched to a gene: 3. CDR3 amino acids: CASSSSGGTNEKLFF. Here the CDR3 DNA reads TGTGCCAGCAGTTCCTCAGGGGGAACTAATGAAAAACTGTTTTTT.

This clonotype was seen at least ten times. This chain connects TRBV15 to TRBJ2-1; D not resolved. V lost 8 bases to trimming and J lost 1 base, with 18 bases between them. Germline assignment: CDR1 LNHNV and CDR2 YYDKDF (reference sequence). CDR3 size: 16 residues. The CDR3 DNA reads as TGTGCCACCGGGAACTATTCCTCAAGATCCTACAATGAGCAGTTCTTC. Protein: CATGNYSSRSYNEQFF.

This clonotype was counted ten times or more. The chain combines TRBV20-1 with TRBJ2-1, with 12 bases fitting TRBD2. Per germline, CDR1 DFQATT and CDR2 SNEGSKA (reference sequence). CDR3 length: 17 residues. J gave up 4 bases and V 6 bases, and 13 bases lay outside the gene matches. The CDR3 sequence is CSARTSGVSLRYNEQFF. CDR3 in DNA: TGCAGTGCCCGGACTAGCGGGGTCTCCCTTAGATACAATGAGCAGTTCTTC.